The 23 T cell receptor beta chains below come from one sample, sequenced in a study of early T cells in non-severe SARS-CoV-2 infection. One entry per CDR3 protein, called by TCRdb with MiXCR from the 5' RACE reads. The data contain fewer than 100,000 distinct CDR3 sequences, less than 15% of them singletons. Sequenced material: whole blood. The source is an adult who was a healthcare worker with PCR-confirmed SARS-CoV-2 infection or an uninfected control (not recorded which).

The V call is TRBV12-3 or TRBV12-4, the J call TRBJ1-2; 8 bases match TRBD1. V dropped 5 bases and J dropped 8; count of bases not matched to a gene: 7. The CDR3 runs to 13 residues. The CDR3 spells CASSVDRVAGYTF. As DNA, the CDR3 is TGTGCCAGCAGTGTGGACAGGGTAGCCGGCTACACCTTC.

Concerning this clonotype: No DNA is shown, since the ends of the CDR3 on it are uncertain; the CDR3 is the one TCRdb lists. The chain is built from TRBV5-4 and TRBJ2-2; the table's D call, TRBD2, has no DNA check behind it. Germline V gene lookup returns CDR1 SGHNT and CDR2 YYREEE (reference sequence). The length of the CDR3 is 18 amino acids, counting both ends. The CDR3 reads CASSLRVLAGGAGELFFF.

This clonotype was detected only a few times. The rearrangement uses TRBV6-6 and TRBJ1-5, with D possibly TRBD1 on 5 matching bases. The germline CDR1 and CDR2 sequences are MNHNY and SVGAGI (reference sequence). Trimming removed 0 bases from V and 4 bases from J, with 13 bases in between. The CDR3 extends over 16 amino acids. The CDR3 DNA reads TGTGCCAGCAGTTACTCGGGGTCCGGGGGGAATCAGCCCCAGCATTTT. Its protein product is CASSYSGSGGNQPQHF.

The CDR3 protein is CSAPGSEANYGYTF. CDR3 bases: TGCAGTGCTCCGGGATCCGAAGCTAACTATGGCTACACCTTC. V is TRBV20-1 and J is TRBJ1-2, with no clear D. There are 14 residues in the CDR3. Germline V gene sequence: CDR1 DFQATT, CDR2 SNEGSKA (reference sequence). With 5 bases removed from V and 0 bases from J, the gap between germline ends came to 13 bases.

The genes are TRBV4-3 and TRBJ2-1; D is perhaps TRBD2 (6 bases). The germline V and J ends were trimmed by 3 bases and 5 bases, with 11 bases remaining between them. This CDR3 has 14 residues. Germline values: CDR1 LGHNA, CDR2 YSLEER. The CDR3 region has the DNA TGCGCCAGCAGCCAGGAGGGAGGAGACAATGAGCAGTTCTTC. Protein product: CASSQEGGDNEQFF.

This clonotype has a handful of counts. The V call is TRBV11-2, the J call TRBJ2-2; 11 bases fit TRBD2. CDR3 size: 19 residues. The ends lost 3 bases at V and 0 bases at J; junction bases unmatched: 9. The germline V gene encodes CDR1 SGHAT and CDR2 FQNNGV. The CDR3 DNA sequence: TGTGCCAGCAGCTTGGGGCCTAGCGGGGGGTCGGCGAACACCGGGGAGCTGTTTTTT. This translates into CASSLGPSGGSANTGELFF.

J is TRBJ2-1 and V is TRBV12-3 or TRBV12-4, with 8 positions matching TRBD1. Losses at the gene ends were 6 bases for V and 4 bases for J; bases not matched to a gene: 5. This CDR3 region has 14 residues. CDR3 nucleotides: TGTGCCAGCAGGTCACAGGGGGGTTACAATGAGCAGTTCTTC. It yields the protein CASRSQGGYNEQFF.

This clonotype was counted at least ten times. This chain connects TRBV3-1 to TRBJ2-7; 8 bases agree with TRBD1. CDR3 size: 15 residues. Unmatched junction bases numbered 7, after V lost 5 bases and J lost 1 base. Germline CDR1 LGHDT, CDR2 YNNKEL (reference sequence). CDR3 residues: CASSSAGTGSYEQYF. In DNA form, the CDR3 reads TGTGCCAGCAGCTCTGCCGGGACAGGTTCCTACGAGCAGTACTTC.

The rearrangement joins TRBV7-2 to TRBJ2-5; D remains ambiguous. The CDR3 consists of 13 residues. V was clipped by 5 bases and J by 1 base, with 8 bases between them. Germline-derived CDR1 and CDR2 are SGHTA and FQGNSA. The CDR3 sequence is CASSRTFQETQYF. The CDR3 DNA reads TGTGCCAGCAGCCGGACGTTCCAAGAGACCCAGTACTTC.

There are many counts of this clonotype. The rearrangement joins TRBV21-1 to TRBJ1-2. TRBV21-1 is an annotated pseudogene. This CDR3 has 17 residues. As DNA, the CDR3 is TGTGCCAGCAGCAAAGGGCTTCTGGGGAGCCTGCTCTATGGCTACACCTTC. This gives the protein CASSKGLLGSLLYGYTF.

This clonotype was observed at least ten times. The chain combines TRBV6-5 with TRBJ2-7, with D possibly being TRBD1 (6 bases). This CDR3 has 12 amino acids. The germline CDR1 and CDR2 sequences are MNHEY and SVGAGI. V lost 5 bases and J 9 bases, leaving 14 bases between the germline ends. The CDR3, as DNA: TGTGCCAGCAGTCCGGACAGTCTGGGGCAGTACTTC. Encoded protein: CASSPDSLGQYF.

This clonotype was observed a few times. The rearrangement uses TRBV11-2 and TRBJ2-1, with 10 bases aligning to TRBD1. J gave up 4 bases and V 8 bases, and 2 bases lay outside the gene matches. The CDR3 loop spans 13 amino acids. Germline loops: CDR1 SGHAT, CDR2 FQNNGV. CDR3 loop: CASGDRGYNEQFF. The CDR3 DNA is TGTGCCAGCGGGGACAGGGGATACAATGAGCAGTTCTTC.

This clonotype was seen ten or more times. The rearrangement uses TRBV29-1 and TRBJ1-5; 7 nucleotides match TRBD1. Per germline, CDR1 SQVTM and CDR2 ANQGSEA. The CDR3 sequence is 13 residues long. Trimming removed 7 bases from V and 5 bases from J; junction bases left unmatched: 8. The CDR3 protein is CSAVTDRDQPQHF. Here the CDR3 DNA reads TGCAGCGCCGTTACAGACAGGGATCAGCCCCAGCATTTT.

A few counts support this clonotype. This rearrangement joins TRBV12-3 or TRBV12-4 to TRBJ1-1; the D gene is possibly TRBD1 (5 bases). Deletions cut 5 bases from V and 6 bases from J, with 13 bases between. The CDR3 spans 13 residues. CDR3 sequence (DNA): TGTGCCAGCAGTCCGGGACTGGAACCTGAAGCTTTCTTT. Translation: CASSPGLEPEAFF.

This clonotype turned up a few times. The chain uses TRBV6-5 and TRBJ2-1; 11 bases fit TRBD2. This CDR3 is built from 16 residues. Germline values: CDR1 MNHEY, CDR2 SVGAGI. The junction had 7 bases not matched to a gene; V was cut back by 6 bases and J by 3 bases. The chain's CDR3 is CASSRGTSGHYNEQFF. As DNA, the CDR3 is TGTGCCAGCAGCCGGGGGACTAGCGGACACTACAATGAGCAGTTCTTC.

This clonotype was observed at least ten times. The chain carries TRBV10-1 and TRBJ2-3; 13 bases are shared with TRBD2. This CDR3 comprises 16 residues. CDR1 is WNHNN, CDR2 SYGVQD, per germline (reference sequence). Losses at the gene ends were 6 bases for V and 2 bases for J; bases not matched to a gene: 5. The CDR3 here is CASSWTSGGSTDTQYF. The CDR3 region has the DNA TGCGCCAGCAGCTGGACTAGCGGGGGATCCACAGATACGCAGTATTTT.

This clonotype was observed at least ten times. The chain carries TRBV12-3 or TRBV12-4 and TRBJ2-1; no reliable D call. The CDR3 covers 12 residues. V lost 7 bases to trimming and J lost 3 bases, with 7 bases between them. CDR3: CASKEDYNEQFF. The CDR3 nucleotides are TGTGCCAGCAAAGAGGACTACAATGAGCAGTTCTTC.

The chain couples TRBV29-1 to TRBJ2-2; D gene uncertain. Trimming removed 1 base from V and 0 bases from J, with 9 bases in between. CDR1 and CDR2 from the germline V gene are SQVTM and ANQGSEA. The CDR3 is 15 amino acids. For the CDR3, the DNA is TGCAGCGTTGAAGCGACAAATACGAACACCGGGGAGCTGTTTTTT. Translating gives CSVEATNTNTGELFF.

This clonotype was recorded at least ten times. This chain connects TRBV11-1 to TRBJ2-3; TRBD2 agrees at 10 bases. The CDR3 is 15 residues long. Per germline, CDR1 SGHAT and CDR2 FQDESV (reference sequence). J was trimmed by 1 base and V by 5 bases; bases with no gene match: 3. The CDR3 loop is CASSRLAGGTDTQYF. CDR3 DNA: TGTGCCAGCAGCCGTCTAGCGGGGGGCACAGATACGCAGTATTTT.

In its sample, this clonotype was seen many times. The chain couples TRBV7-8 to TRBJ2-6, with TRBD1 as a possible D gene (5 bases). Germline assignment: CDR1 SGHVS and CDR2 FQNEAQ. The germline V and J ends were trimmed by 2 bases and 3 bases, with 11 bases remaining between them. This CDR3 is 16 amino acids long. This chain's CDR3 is CASSLRRAGGANVLTF. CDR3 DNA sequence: TGTGCCAGCAGCTTACGCAGGGCCGGTGGGGCCAACGTCCTGACTTTC. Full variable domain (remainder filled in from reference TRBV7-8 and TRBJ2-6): GAGVSQSPRYKVAKRGQDVALRCDPISGHVSLFWYQQALGQGPEFLTYFQNEAQLDKSGLPSDRFFAERPEGSVSTLKIQRTQQEDSAVYLCASSLRRAGGANVLTFGAGSRLTVL.

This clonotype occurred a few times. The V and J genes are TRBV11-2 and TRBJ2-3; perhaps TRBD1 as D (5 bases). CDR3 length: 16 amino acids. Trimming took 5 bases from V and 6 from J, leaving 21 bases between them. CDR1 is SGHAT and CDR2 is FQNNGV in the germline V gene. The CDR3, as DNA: TGTGCCAGCAGCCCTGAATGGGGCCCTCTTTCGGATACGCAGTATTTT. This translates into CASSPEWGPLSDTQYF.

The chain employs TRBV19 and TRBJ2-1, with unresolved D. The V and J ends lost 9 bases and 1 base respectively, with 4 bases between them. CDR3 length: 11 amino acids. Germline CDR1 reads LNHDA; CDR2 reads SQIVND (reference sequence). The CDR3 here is CASGSYNEQFF. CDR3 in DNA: TGTGCCAGCGGGTCCTACAATGAGCAGTTCTTC.

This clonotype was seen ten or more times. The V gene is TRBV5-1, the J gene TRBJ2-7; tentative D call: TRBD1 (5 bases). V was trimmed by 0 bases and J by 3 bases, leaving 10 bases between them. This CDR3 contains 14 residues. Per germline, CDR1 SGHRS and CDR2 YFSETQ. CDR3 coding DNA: TGCGCCAGCAGCTTGGCTACAGGAAACTACGAGCAGTACTTC. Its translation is CASSLATGNYEQYF.